The 10 T cell receptor beta chains reported below all come from one sample, sequenced in a study of T cell therapy after organ transplantation. The repertoire was sequenced with immunoSEQ multiplex PCR; TCRdb's copy has only in-frame clones and lacks some. The sample lists almost 20,000 clones, 81% occurring once. Time point of the sample: 4-8 weeks after completion of therapy. The antigens of these receptors remain unknown. This material consisted of CD8+ T cells from blood, taken after autologous CMV-specific T cell therapy. The receptors derive from a human patient who had received a solid organ transplant and had CMV disease. Some T cells may have come from the graft donor.

The V and J genes are TRBV5-1 and TRBJ2-7; 7 bases agree with TRBD1. The length of the CDR3 is 15 residues. The trim removed 4 bases at V and 5 bases at J, leaving 12 bases unmatched. Germline V lookup: CDR1 SGHRS, CDR2 YFSETQ. In DNA, the CDR3 is TGCGCCAGCAGCGTTACACAGACAGGGATCCACGAGCAGTACTTC. It codes for CASSVTQTGIHEQYF.

This chain uses TRBV29-1 with TRBJ2-1, with 8 bases aligning to TRBD1. This CDR3 comprises 13 residues. CDR1 and CDR2 (germline): SQVTM, ANQGSEA. Trimming cost V 6 bases and J 5 bases; bases outside gene matches: 6. The CDR3 protein is CSVGQENNNEQFF. The CDR3 coding sequence is TGCAGCGTGGGACAGGAGAATAACAATGAGCAGTTCTTC.

The chain uses TRBV10-2 and TRBJ2-7; D gene ambiguous. The germline V gene has CDR1 WSHSY and CDR2 SAAADI. Trimming removed 8 bases at V and 2 bases at J, with 7 bases between. There are 11 residues in the CDR3. CDR3 DNA: TGCGCCAGCGGGATCCCCTACGAGCAGTACTTC. This translates into CASGIPYEQYF.

J is TRBJ2-6 and V is TRBV27; no reliable D call. V was shortened by 2 bases and J by 0 bases, with 11 bases between the two germline ends. CDR3 length: 17 amino acids. CDR1 and CDR2 (germline): MNHEY, SMNVEV (reference sequence). CDR3 in DNA: TGTGCCAGCAGTTTAATGGGCCGGCTCTCTGGGGCCAACGTCCTGACTTTC. Translated: CASSLMGRLSGANVLTF.

The chain couples TRBV7-9 to TRBJ1-2; weak D call: TRBD1 (6 bases). The CDR3 is 14 amino acids. V was pared by 5 bases and J by 5 bases, with 15 bases between. Germline loops: CDR1 SEHNR, CDR2 FQNEAQ (reference sequence). The CDR3 DNA is TGTGCCAGCAGCGTCTCTGAGGGGGATTATGGCTACACCTTC. Translated, it gives CASSVSEGDYGYTF. Full variable domain (remainder filled in from reference TRBV7-9 and TRBJ1-2): DTGVSQNPRHKITKRGQNVTFRCDPISEHNRLYWYRQTLGQGPEFLTYFQNEAQLEKSRLLSDRFSAERPKGSFSTLEIQRTEQGDSAMYLCASSVSEGDYGYTFGSGTRLTVV.

The gene calls are TRBV4-1 and TRBJ1-1; 7 positions match TRBD1. With V trimmed by 0 bases and J by 3 bases, 7 bases remained unmatched. The CDR3 runs to 16 residues. From germline, CDR1 is MGHRA and CDR2 YSYEKL. Here the CDR3 DNA reads TGCGCCAGCAGCCAAGAACCGGGACAGCAGCACACTGAAGCTTTCTTT. Translation gives CASSQEPGQQHTEAFF.

V and J are TRBV6-5 and TRBJ2-1; D possibly uses TRBD1 or TRBD2 (5 bases each). The CDR3 spans 11 residues. With 2 bases removed from V and 13 bases from J, the gap between germline ends came to 9 bases. Germline V gene sequence: CDR1 MNHEY, CDR2 SVGAGI. CDR3 region: CASSYGTAQFF. CDR3 bases: TGTGCCAGCAGTTACGGGACCGCCCAGTTCTTC.

The V gene is TRBV13, the J gene TRBJ1-1; TRBD1 is a possible D gene (5 bases). The CDR3 runs 11 residues. Germline CDR1 PRHDT, CDR2 FYEKMQ (reference sequence). V was shortened by 8 bases and J by 7 bases, with 11 bases between the two germline ends. CDR3 nucleotides: TGTGCCAGCGGCAGGGCCATTGAAGCTTTCTTT. This codes for CASGRAIEAFF.

This clone has only a few counts. Relative to the germline gene, one junction end is altered; a read error may explain this. This sample also contains other DNA sequences that code for the same CDR3. The chain recombines TRBV5-6 with TRBJ2-7; 11 bases match TRBD1. CDR1 is SGHDT and CDR2 is YYEEEE in the germline V gene. There are 15 residues in the CDR3. The CDR3 spells CARSWGGQGVFEQYF. The CDR3 DNA reads TGTGCCCGCAGCTGGGGGGGACAGGGGGTTTTTGAGCAGTACTTC.

The rearrangement links TRBV7-2 to TRBJ1-2, with 8 bases that match TRBD1. The CDR3 is made up of 13 amino acids. Trimming at V came to 5 bases and at J to 4 bases, leaving 3 bases not matched to a gene. Per germline, CDR1 SGHTA and CDR2 FQGNSA. The CDR3 DNA follows: TGTGCCAGCAGCCCGGACAGGGCCTATGGCTACACCTTC. This sequence encodes CASSPDRAYGYTF.